Presented here are 18 T cell receptor beta chains from one specimen sequenced in a study of blood T cell repertoires in COVID-19. Using immunoSEQ multiplex PCR, the repertoire was profiled, and TCRdb retains in-frame clones only, with some absent. The sample gives about 81,000 clones, around 88% of which show up once; under 30% is in the top ten. Source material: peripheral blood. The receptors were sampled from a human donor in a cohort sampled during active COVID-19.

The V call is TRBV27, the J call TRBJ2-1, with 9 bases lining up with TRBD2. Per germline, CDR1 MNHEY and CDR2 SMNVEV (reference sequence). The CDR3 covers 15 residues. Losses at the gene ends were 5 bases for V and 5 bases for J; bases not matched to a gene: 7. This chain's CDR3 is CASSKWTSVDNEQFF. As DNA, the CDR3 is TGTGCCAGCAGTAAATGGACTAGCGTAGACAATGAGCAGTTCTTC.

This clone came up once. The chain employs TRBV2 and TRBJ2-2, with a tentative D call TRBD1 (5 bases). Trimming pared 4 bases from V and 2 bases from J, leaving 14 bases between. Per germline, CDR1 SNHLY and CDR2 FYNNEI. The CDR3 is made up of 16 amino acids. CDR3 amino acids: CASSGVGQGNTGELFF. DNA of the CDR3: TGTGCCAGCAGTGGGGTGGGGCAGGGTAACACCGGGGAGCTGTTTTTT. Full variable domain (rest looked up from reference TRBV2 and TRBJ2-2): EPEVTQTPSHQVTQMGQEVILRCVPISNHLYFYWYRQILGQKVEFLVSFYNNEISEKSEIFDDQFSVERPDGSNFTLKIRSTKLEDSAMYFCASSGVGQGNTGELFFGEGSRLTVL.

In this sample, this clone turned up a few times. The chain combines TRBV28 with TRBJ2-4; possible D gene TRBD2, 6 bases. This CDR3 contains 13 residues. Per germline, CDR1 MDHEN and CDR2 SYDVKM. V gave up 4 bases and J gave up 3 bases, with 7 bases separating them. The CDR3: CASSSGGKNIQYF. CDR3 in DNA: TGTGCCAGCAGTTCCGGGGGCAAAAACATTCAGTACTTC.

V and J are TRBV5-5 and TRBJ1-6, with 8 nucleotides matching TRBD1. The CDR3 loop spans 16 amino acids. The junction had 8 bases not matched to a gene; V was cut back by 0 bases and J by 9 bases. Per the germline V gene, CDR1 is SGHKS and CDR2 is YYEKEE (reference sequence). CDR3 sequence: CASSLGGQGAGSPLHF. The CDR3 DNA follows: TGTGCCAGCAGCTTGGGAGGGCAGGGGGCTGGTTCACCCCTCCACTTT.

The chain uses TRBV3-1 (or the pseudogene TRBV3-2) and TRBJ2-5; D might be TRBD2 (7 bases). The germline V and J ends were trimmed by 5 bases and 4 bases, with 17 bases remaining between them. CDR1 is LGHDT, CDR2 YNNKEL, per germline (reference sequence). The CDR3 runs 15 residues. The CDR3 here is CASSDLRGAGETQYF. CDR3 nucleotides: TGTGCCAGCAGCGACCTTCGGGGGGCCGGAGAGACCCAGTACTTC.

The chain combines TRBV5-1 with TRBJ2-7; no definite D call. V lost 2 bases to trimming and J lost 1 base, with 7 bases between them. The length of the CDR3 is 13 residues. Germline V gives CDR1 SGHRS, CDR2 YFSETQ. CDR3 amino acids: CASSFLRSYEQYF. CDR3 nucleotides: TGCGCCAGCAGCTTTCTCAGGTCCTACGAGCAGTACTTC.

The J gene is TRBJ2-3, the V gene TRBV3-1 (or the pseudogene TRBV3-2), with 10 bases matching TRBD2. CDR1 and CDR2 (germline): LGHDT, YNNKEL (reference sequence). The V gene end was trimmed by 4 bases and the J gene end by 3 bases; junction bases not matched to a gene: 4. This CDR3 is built from 15 residues. For the CDR3, the DNA is TGTGCCAGCAGCCGAGCGGGGGGGCCAACAGATACGCAGTATTTT. Its translation is CASSRAGGPTDTQYF.

The chain is built from TRBV7-9 and TRBJ2-1; 9 nucleotides match TRBD1. Germline V gives CDR1 SEHNR, CDR2 FQNEAQ (reference sequence). The CDR3 runs 16 residues. V was clipped by 3 bases and J by 7 bases; unmatched bases: 10. The CDR3 DNA follows: TGTGCCAGCAGCTTTACCGGGACAGGGTTCTATAATGAGCAGTTCTTC. Protein sequence: CASSFTGTGFYNEQFF. Combining the CDR3 with reference TRBV7-9 and TRBJ2-1 gives the whole variable domain DTGVSQNPRHKITKRGQNVTFRCDPISEHNRLYWYRQTLGQGPEFLTYFQNEAQLEKSRLLSDRFSAERPKGSFSTLEIQRTEQGDSAMYLCASSFTGTGFYNEQFFGPGTRLTVL.

The chain couples TRBV27 to TRBJ2-7; 7 nucleotides agree with TRBD2. CDR3 length: 12 amino acids. CDR1 MNHEY and CDR2 SMNVEV come from the germline V gene (reference sequence). V dropped 10 bases and J dropped 4; count of bases not matched to a gene: 7. The CDR3 here is CATREGRYEQYF. DNA of the CDR3: TGTGCCACAAGGGAGGGCCGTTACGAGCAGTACTTC.

The chain's CDR3 is CASSLVVGNTEAFF. In nucleotides, the CDR3 is TGTGCCAGCAGCCTAGTAGTTGGGAACACTGAAGCTTTCTTT. This chain links TRBV7-9 with TRBJ1-1; no reliable D call. V was shortened by 5 bases and J by 1 base, with 11 bases between the two germline ends. The CDR3 consists of 14 residues. CDR1 and CDR2 from the germline V gene are SEHNR and FQNEAQ (reference sequence).

The CDR3 sequence: CSVEDNLAGMELFF. Written as DNA, the CDR3 is TGCAGCGTTGAAGACAACCTGGCGGGGATGGAGCTGTTTTTT. The chain has TRBV29-1 and TRBJ2-2, with D possibly matching TRBD2 (6 bases). The CDR3 covers 14 residues. CDR1 is SQVTM, CDR2 ANQGSEA, per germline. Trimming shortened V by 0 bases and J by 10 bases, and 15 bases separated the two germline ends.

The CDR3: CATSSGTGVTTGELFF. The CDR3 region has the DNA TGTGCCACCAGCAGCGGGACAGGGGTTACCACCGGGGAGCTGTTTTTT. The chain couples TRBV15 to TRBJ2-2; 10 nucleotides agree with TRBD1. The CDR3 contains 16 residues. From germline, CDR1 is LNHNV and CDR2 YYDKDF (reference sequence). J was trimmed by 4 bases and V by 3 bases; bases with no gene match: 5.

The chain links TRBV7-2 to TRBJ1-6, with 8 bases aligning to TRBD1. Germline V lookup: CDR1 SGHTA, CDR2 FQGNSA. V gave up 1 base and J gave up 7 bases; unmatched junction bases: 6. CDR3 length: 16 amino acids. The CDR3 protein is CASSLVGQGDNSPLHF. The CDR3, as DNA: TGTGCCAGCAGCTTAGTAGGACAGGGCGACAATTCACCCCTCCACTTT. The variable domain in full, with the rest retrieved from reference TRBV7-2 and TRBJ1-6, is GAGVSQSPSNKVTEKGKDVELRCDPISGHTALYWYRQSLGQGLEFLIYFQGNSAPDKSGLPSDRFSAERTGGSVSTLTIQRTQQEDSAVYLCASSLVGQGDNSPLHFGNGTRLTVT.

The chain has TRBV2 and TRBJ2-4, with D perhaps TRBD1 (6 bases). Germline loops: CDR1 SNHLY, CDR2 FYNNEI. The CDR3 sequence is 15 residues long. V shed 5 bases and J shed 6 bases, with 17 bases lying between them. CDR3 amino acids: CASSIQTGGGNIQYF. CDR3 coding DNA: TGTGCCAGCAGTATACAGACAGGAGGAGGAAACATTCAGTACTTC.

This clone came up a few times. The J gene is TRBJ2-7, the V gene TRBV7-8, with a possible D match to TRBD2 (6 bases). The CDR3 runs to 12 residues. Germline lookup yields CDR1 SGHVS and CDR2 FQNEAQ. The germline V and J ends were trimmed by 7 bases and 6 bases, with 13 bases remaining between them. The DNA for the CDR3 is TGTGCCAGCAACGCGATCGGGGGCGAGCAGTACTTC. Translating it yields CASNAIGGEQYF.

The V and J genes are TRBV21-1 and TRBJ2-2; the listed D gene, TRBD1, was not tested against the DNA. TRBV21-1 is a pseudogene segment. The length of the CDR3 is 17 residues. CDR3 sequence: CASSKVGQGWNTGELFF. CDR3 coding DNA: TGTGCCAGCAGCAAAGTTGGACAGGGTTGGAACACCGGGGAGCTGTTTTTT.

V is TRBV3-1 (or the pseudogene TRBV3-2) and J is TRBJ2-7; 8 bases line up with TRBD1. V lost 6 bases and J lost 1; bases outside the gene matches: 5. CDR1 and CDR2 (germline): LGHDT, YNNKEL (reference sequence). This CDR3 has 14 residues. The CDR3 sequence: CASRRTGNSYEQYF. In nucleotides, the CDR3 is TGTGCCAGCAGGCGGACAGGGAATTCCTACGAGCAGTACTTC.

The chain has TRBV3-1 (or the pseudogene TRBV3-2) and TRBJ2-7; TRBD1 matches 7 bases. There are 14 residues in the CDR3. V shed 1 base, J shed 0 bases, and the junction held 0 bases outside the gene matches. The germline gives CDR1 LGHDT, CDR2 YNNKEL (reference sequence). CDR3 region: CASSQGDSSYEQYF. The CDR3 DNA reads as TGTGCCAGCAGCCAAGGGGACAGCTCCTACGAGCAGTACTTC.